One sample yielded the 18 T cell receptor beta chains listed below, sequenced in a study of graft-versus-host responses after intestinal transplantation. Measured with immunoSEQ multiplex PCR; TCRdb has only the in-frame clones, and not every one. The sample has 80,000 to 100,000 clones; 90% are singletons. These receptors lack a known antigen. The sample consisted of unstimulated CD4+ T cells sorted from spleen or lymph node cells, taken before intestinal transplant. The receptors shown here come from a human donor who received an intestinal transplant.

This chain links TRBV7-6 with TRBJ2-3; 11 bases map to TRBD1. J lost 4 bases, V lost 4 bases, and 7 bases had no gene match. The CDR3 is 16 residues long. CDR1 is SGHVS, CDR2 FNYEAQ, per germline. The CDR3 spells CASSSPGQGVSDTQYF. The DNA of the CDR3 is TGTGCCAGCAGCTCCCCGGGACAGGGGGTTTCAGATACGCAGTATTTT.

This chain links TRBV27 with TRBJ1-2; 11 nucleotides match TRBD1. The CDR3 has 17 amino acids. V shed 6 bases, J shed 7 bases, and the junction held 16 bases outside the gene matches. Germline V gene sequence: CDR1 MNHEY, CDR2 SMNVEV (reference sequence). CDR3 in amino acids: CASRSTGTGGSVGGYTF. Here the CDR3 DNA reads TGTGCCAGCAGGTCTACCGGGACAGGGGGTTCAGTGGGTGGCTACACCTTC.

The V call is TRBV6-5, the J call TRBJ1-1; tentative D call: TRBD1 (6 bases). The CDR3 extends over 13 amino acids. Trimming removed 6 bases at V and 4 bases at J, with 12 bases between. Germline assignment: CDR1 MNHEY and CDR2 SVGAGI. CDR3 region: CASRDSRITEAFF. CDR3 DNA sequence: TGTGCCAGCAGGGACAGCCGCATCACTGAAGCTTTCTTT.

V and J are TRBV29-1 and TRBJ1-2; D uncertain. Germline CDR1 reads SQVTM; CDR2 reads ANQGSEA. This CDR3 spans 15 amino acids. V was pared by 0 bases and J by 4 bases, with 15 bases between. CDR3 amino acids: CSVEESIVGAYGYTF. CDR3 bases: TGCAGCGTTGAAGAATCGATCGTAGGAGCCTATGGCTACACCTTC.

This rearrangement joins TRBV10-3 to TRBJ2-2, with TRBD1 matching 9 bases. The germline gives CDR1 ENHRY, CDR2 SYGVKD. V gave up 6 bases and J gave up 3 bases; unmatched junction bases: 2. This CDR3 spans 14 amino acids. The CDR3 coding sequence is TGTGCCATCAGGGGACAGGGTGACACCGGGGAGCTGTTTTTT. Translation: CAIRGQGDTGELFF.

The chain uses TRBV10-3 and TRBJ2-5; the match to TRBD1 covers 10 bases. Germline loops: CDR1 ENHRY, CDR2 SYGVKD. Trimming took 2 bases from V and 5 from J; bases not matched to a gene: 5. The CDR3 is 15 residues long. The CDR3 region has the DNA TGTGCCATCAGTGAGCCGGGGACAGGGGTTGAGACCCAGTACTTC. Protein: CAISEPGTGVETQYF.

This rearrangement joins TRBV19 to TRBJ2-3; 8 bases are shared with TRBD2. The CDR3 runs to 16 residues. With V trimmed by 4 bases and J by 4 bases, 10 bases remained unmatched. Germline lookup yields CDR1 LNHDA and CDR2 SQIVND (reference sequence). CDR3 protein: CASSTRTSLRADTQYF. DNA for the CDR3: TGTGCCAGTAGTACCCGGACTAGCTTGAGGGCAGATACGCAGTATTTT.

The chain joins TRBV6-5 to TRBJ1-3; D ambiguous. The CDR3 spans 16 residues. The V end was cut by 4 bases, the J end by 1 base, with 14 bases between. From germline, CDR1 is MNHEY and CDR2 SVGAGI. CDR3 residues: CASSSSFLASGNTIYF. CDR3 nucleotide sequence: TGTGCCAGCAGTTCGAGCTTCCTAGCTTCTGGAAACACCATATATTTT.

For the CDR3, the DNA is TGCGCCAGCAGCTTGGCGGCAGGGGCGTACAATGAGCAGTTCTTC. Translation gives CASSLAAGAYNEQFF. The gene calls are TRBV5-1 and TRBJ2-1, with a possible D match to TRBD1 (6 bases). Per germline, CDR1 SGHRS and CDR2 YFSETQ. V was shortened by 0 bases and J by 4 bases, with 11 bases between the two germline ends. This CDR3 contains 15 residues.

This sequence joins TRBV5-1 and TRBJ2-7; D gene ambiguous. Germline CDR1 and CDR2: SGHRS and YFSETQ. V shed 0 bases and J shed 5 bases, with 9 bases lying between them. The CDR3 is 13 amino acids. The CDR3 DNA follows: TGCGCCAGCAGCTTGGCCTTGGCAGACGAGCAGTACTTC. This sequence encodes CASSLALADEQYF.

The J gene is TRBJ2-7, the V gene TRBV18, with 8 bases fitting TRBD1. Germline V gene sequence: CDR1 KGHSH, CDR2 LQKENI. The CDR3 loop spans 14 amino acids. The V segment lost 5 bases and the J segment 3 bases; nucleotides outside the gene matches: 6. The CDR3 reads CASSAGQVGYEQYF. DNA of the CDR3: TGTGCCAGCTCAGCGGGACAGGTCGGCTACGAGCAGTACTTC.

This chain uses TRBV4-2 with TRBJ2-3; 9 bases match TRBD2. J lost 2 bases, V lost 1 base, and 7 bases had no gene match. The V gene's germline CDR1 is LGHNA and CDR2 YNFKEQ. The CDR3 runs 17 residues. The CDR3, as DNA: TGTGCCAGCAGCCAAGGGGGTAGCGGGGGTATCACAGATACGCAGTATTTT. Its protein is CASSQGGSGGITDTQYF.

This chain links TRBV7-9 with TRBJ2-1, with 9 bases fitting TRBD2. The CDR3 runs to 14 residues. The V and J ends lost 7 bases and 9 bases, in that order; junction bases with no gene match: 10. CDR1 and CDR2 (germline): SEHNR, FQNEAQ (reference sequence). As DNA, the CDR3 is TGTGCCAGCACCCCAGCGGGGGGTATTAGTGAGCAGTTCTTC. Translating gives CASTPAGGISEQFF. Variable domain in full (rest from reference TRBV7-9 and TRBJ2-1): DTGVSQNPRHKITKRGQNVTFRCDPISEHNRLYWYRQTLGQGPEFLTYFQNEAQLEKSRLLSDRFSAERPKGSFSTLEIQRTEQGDSAMYLCASTPAGGISEQFFGPGTRLTVL.

This chain uses TRBV2 with TRBJ1-6; 7 bases match TRBD1. Germline-derived CDR1 and CDR2 are SNHLY and FYNNEI. With 6 bases clipped from V and 8 bases from J, the junction kept 10 bases outside the gene matches. The CDR3 loop spans 15 amino acids. The CDR3 protein is CASSAQGEYYSPLHF. DNA of the CDR3: TGTGCCAGCAGCGCTCAGGGGGAATATTATTCACCCCTCCACTTT.

The chain carries TRBV19 and TRBJ2-7; 7 bases agree with TRBD1. CDR3 length equals 12 residues. Germline V lookup: CDR1 LNHDA, CDR2 SQIVND (reference sequence). Trimming took 10 bases from V and 5 from J; bases not matched to a gene: 8. Here the CDR3 reads CATPGQSHEQYF. The CDR3 region has the DNA TGTGCCACCCCGGGACAGAGCCACGAGCAGTACTTC.

The CDR3 DNA follows: TGTGCCAGCAGGGCCATCACTGAAGCTTTCTTT. It translates to CASRAITEAFF. The chain combines TRBV2 with TRBJ1-1, with unresolved D. The V gene's germline CDR1 is SNHLY and CDR2 FYNNEI. Trimming left V 6 bases short and J 4 bases short, with 6 bases between. This CDR3 is built from 11 residues.

V usage is TRBV5-1 and J usage is TRBJ1-2, with 10 bases aligning to TRBD1. The CDR3 covers 12 residues. Losses at the gene ends were 3 bases for V and 7 bases for J; bases not matched to a gene: 0. Germline loops: CDR1 SGHRS, CDR2 YFSETQ. The CDR3 coding sequence is TGCGCCAGCAGCTGGGACAGGGGTGGCTACACCTTC. Its protein is CASSWDRGGYTF.

This clone was found once. At one end the junction does not follow the germline gene, possibly because of a read error. This chain's CDR3 is CASSPPGGDTQYF. The CDR3 region has the DNA TGTGCTAGCAGCCCCCCCGGGGGGGATACGCAGTATTTT. This chain uses TRBV7-7 with TRBJ2-3, with 7 bases matching TRBD2. The CDR3 runs to 13 residues. CDR1 is SSHAT, CDR2 FNYEAQ, per germline (reference sequence).